What follows are 8 T cell receptor beta chains derived from one specimen sequenced in a study of T-cell reconstitution after alpha-beta-depleted transplantation in children. For TCRbeta, the library was prepared with unique molecular identifiers. MiXCR, run by TCRdb on the PCR reads, gives a single entry per CDR3 protein. Among approximately 980,000 distinct CDR3 sequences listed, about 26% were seen once. This specimen was PBMCs, mostly from graft donor cells, taken 360 days after TCRalphabeta/CD19-depleted stem cell transplant. The receptor source for this set is a boy in the first two years of life who had a stem cell transplant for SCID, so the T cells may come from the graft donor.

The sample holds many counts of this clonotype. The rearrangement links TRBV24-1 to TRBJ2-3; maybe TRBD2 (5 bases). Germline assignment: CDR1 KGHDR and CDR2 SFDVKD. V was pared by 4 bases and J by 4 bases, with 14 bases between. The CDR3 covers 15 residues. The CDR3 DNA reads as TGTGCCACCAGTGACCCCGGGGAGCGGCCAGATACGCAGTATTTT. Protein sequence: CATSDPGERPDTQYF.

In its sample, this clonotype was seen a few times. The J gene is TRBJ2-3, the V gene TRBV10-3; TRBD2 aligns across 8 bases. Germline V gene lookup returns CDR1 ENHRY and CDR2 SYGVKD. The CDR3 contains 16 residues. V lost 2 bases and J lost 6; bases outside the gene matches: 10. The CDR3 here is CAISETSGGVHDTQYF. CDR3 DNA sequence: TGTGCCATCAGTGAGACCAGCGGGGGCGTCCATGATACGCAGTATTTT.

There are many counts of this clonotype. This chain connects TRBV20-1 to TRBJ2-5, with D possibly being TRBD1 (6 bases). This CDR3 region has 14 residues. V shed 6 bases and J shed 1 base, with 15 bases lying between them. The germline CDR1 and CDR2 sequences are DFQATT and SNEGSKA (reference sequence). The chain's CDR3 is CSALPGDIQETQYF. The CDR3 nucleotides are TGCAGTGCCCTTCCCGGGGACATCCAAGAGACCCAGTACTTC.

The rearrangement uses TRBV18 and TRBJ2-5; D is unclear. Germline V CDR1 and CDR2: KGHSH, LQKENI. This CDR3 is built from 16 residues. Trimming removed 5 bases from V and 2 bases from J, with 18 bases in between. The CDR3 is CASSSPWHTEQETQYF. The CDR3 DNA reads TGTGCCAGCTCATCTCCCTGGCACACAGAACAAGAGACCCAGTACTTC.

This chain uses TRBV12-3 or TRBV12-4 with TRBJ2-7; 9 nucleotides align to TRBD1. Trimming took 6 bases from V and 3 from J; bases not matched to a gene: 9. This CDR3 is built from 15 residues. CDR3: CASRGGTGPYYEQYF. The CDR3, as DNA: TGTGCCAGCAGGGGAGGGACAGGGCCATACTACGAGCAGTACTTC.

This clonotype appeared many times. The gene calls are TRBV27 and TRBJ2-5; D remains unclear. The CDR3 has 11 residues. Per the germline V gene, CDR1 is MNHEY and CDR2 is SMNVEV (reference sequence). Trimming left V 7 bases short and J 3 bases short, with 6 bases between. The CDR3 DNA follows: TGTGCCAGCACAACCGAAGAGACCCAGTACTTC. Translating gives CASTTEETQYF.

The V gene is TRBV25-1, the J gene TRBJ2-1; D is uncertain. Germline V lookup: CDR1 MGHDK, CDR2 SYGVNS. The CDR3 sequence is 13 residues long. Trimming stripped 5 bases from V and 7 bases from J, with 12 bases between. CDR3 sequence (DNA): TGTGCCAGCAGTCGACAAATCGGAAATGAGCAGTTCTTC. Its protein is CASSRQIGNEQFF.

This clonotype was picked up a small number of times. The chain has TRBV5-1 and TRBJ1-4; D not certain. The CDR3 contains 13 residues. Germline V CDR1 and CDR2: SGHRS, YFSETQ. The V gene lost 6 bases and the J gene lost 5 bases, with 11 bases spanning the gap. CDR3 protein: CASKGVGNEKLFF. CDR3 bases: TGCGCCAGCAAGGGCGTAGGGAATGAAAAACTGTTTTTT.